Listed here is a single T cell receptor beta chain. The antigen it recognizes is unknown. The record has no base qualities; no much larger clone is one base away. TCRbeta CDR3 regions were amplified from genomic DNA using the immunoSEQ Assay, a bias-controlled multiplex PCR. In the paper's pipeline: The number of nucleated cells in each sample was estimated by amplification of reference gene primers within the assay. To quantify the absolute abundance of each unique TCRbeta CDR3 rearrangement, sequence reads were collapsed and filtered. For each sample, productive Simpson clonality was calculated as the square root of Simpson's diversity index over productive rearrangements. This is the immuneACCESS table as TCRdb keeps it, with only in-frame sequences that have V and J called. A part of the clones is gone; compared with another copy, unresolved V genes explain less than half, and the rest is unexplained. V and J calls plus clone size are reproduced from that table; the DNA served to infer D and trimming. The sample table holds some 300,000 clones, of which approximately 88% were seen once. 6.9% of the sample is held by the ten biggest clonotypes.

The source of the sample is a study of blood T cell repertoires in COVID-19 (dated by TCRdb to the early 2020s). Regarding the complete study: Samples covering the acute and convalescent phases of COVID-19 were provided by collaborators in the United States, Italy and Spain. The prospective study material was composed of cDNA or gDNA derived from T cells, B-cell-depleted T cells, or PBMCs. The dataset comprised deeply sampled blood TCRbeta repertoires from subjects exposed to, actively infected with, or recovered from COVID-19. A freely available public database, intended as a resource for researchers studying the immune response to SARS-CoV-2, is where the repertoires were released. Samples came from the ongoing ImmuneRACE study (first 160 participants) plus 1,254 subjects from 6 global collaborators. Sample metadata almost always included a de-identified subject ID, COVID-19 status, age in years and sex. HLA class I and class II types, where available, came from metadata supplied by the sample provider rather than from assay-based typing. Broad study findings and their caveats: How much clinical and demographic metadata was included differed by source and by participant, and the metadata was provided uncurated.

A second Seattle source provided samples from volunteer blood donors who had recovered from COVID-19. The collaborating institutions used their own protocols to collect whole blood in K2EDTA tubes. For TCRbeta analysis, collaborator samples were shipped as frozen whole blood, as isolated PBMCs, or as DNA extracted from either sample type. Measured from the cysteine to the phenylalanine, the CDR3 is 15 residues long. The CDR3 DNA has 45 bases and is translated from base 1. CDR1 and CDR2 were assigned from the germline V gene (reference sequence) as LNHDA and SQIVND. V is pared back by 4 bases and J by 0 bases, with 10 bases lying between the germline termini.

The sample comprised peripheral blood. The chain joins TRBV19 to TRBJ2-4; the D gene is possibly TRBD1, with 5 bases matching. The clonotype originates from a woman under 40 who had recovered from COVID-19. The sequenced DNA is TGTGCCAGTAGTACCCAGACAGTAGCCAAAAACATTCAGTACTTC. Translated, it gives CASSTQTVAKNIQYF.